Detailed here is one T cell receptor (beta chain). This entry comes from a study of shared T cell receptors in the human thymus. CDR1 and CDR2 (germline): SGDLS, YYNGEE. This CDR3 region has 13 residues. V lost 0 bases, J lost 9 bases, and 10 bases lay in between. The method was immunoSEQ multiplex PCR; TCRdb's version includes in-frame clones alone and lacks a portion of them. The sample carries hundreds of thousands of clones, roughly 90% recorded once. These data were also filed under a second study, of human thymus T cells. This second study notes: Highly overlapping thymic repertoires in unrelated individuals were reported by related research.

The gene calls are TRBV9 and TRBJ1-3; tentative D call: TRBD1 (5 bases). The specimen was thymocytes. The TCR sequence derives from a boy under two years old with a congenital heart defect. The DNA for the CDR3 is TGTGCCAGCAGCGTAGGTCGGGGGTCCACCATATATTTT. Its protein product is CASSVGRGSTIYF.